This T cell receptor (beta chain) appears in the sequencing data of a study of control samples from healthy donors and cancer patients. Germline values: CDR1 LNHDA, CDR2 SQIVND (reference sequence). The CDR3 loop spans 13 amino acids. V lost 3 bases, J lost 2 bases, and 5 bases lay in between. Only in-frame clones appear in the TCRdb table, and some are missing; sequencing was by immunoSEQ multiplex PCR. The sample shows about 45,000 clones, approximately 90% of them seen only once. Sequencing input: PBMCs. The chain carries TRBV19 and TRBJ1-5; D is unresolved. This clonotype was obtained from a woman aged 40 to 50 with head and neck cancer. The CDR3 region is CASSIVRNQPQHF. DNA for the CDR3: TGTGCCAGTAGTATCGTCCGCAATCAGCCCCAGCATTTT.